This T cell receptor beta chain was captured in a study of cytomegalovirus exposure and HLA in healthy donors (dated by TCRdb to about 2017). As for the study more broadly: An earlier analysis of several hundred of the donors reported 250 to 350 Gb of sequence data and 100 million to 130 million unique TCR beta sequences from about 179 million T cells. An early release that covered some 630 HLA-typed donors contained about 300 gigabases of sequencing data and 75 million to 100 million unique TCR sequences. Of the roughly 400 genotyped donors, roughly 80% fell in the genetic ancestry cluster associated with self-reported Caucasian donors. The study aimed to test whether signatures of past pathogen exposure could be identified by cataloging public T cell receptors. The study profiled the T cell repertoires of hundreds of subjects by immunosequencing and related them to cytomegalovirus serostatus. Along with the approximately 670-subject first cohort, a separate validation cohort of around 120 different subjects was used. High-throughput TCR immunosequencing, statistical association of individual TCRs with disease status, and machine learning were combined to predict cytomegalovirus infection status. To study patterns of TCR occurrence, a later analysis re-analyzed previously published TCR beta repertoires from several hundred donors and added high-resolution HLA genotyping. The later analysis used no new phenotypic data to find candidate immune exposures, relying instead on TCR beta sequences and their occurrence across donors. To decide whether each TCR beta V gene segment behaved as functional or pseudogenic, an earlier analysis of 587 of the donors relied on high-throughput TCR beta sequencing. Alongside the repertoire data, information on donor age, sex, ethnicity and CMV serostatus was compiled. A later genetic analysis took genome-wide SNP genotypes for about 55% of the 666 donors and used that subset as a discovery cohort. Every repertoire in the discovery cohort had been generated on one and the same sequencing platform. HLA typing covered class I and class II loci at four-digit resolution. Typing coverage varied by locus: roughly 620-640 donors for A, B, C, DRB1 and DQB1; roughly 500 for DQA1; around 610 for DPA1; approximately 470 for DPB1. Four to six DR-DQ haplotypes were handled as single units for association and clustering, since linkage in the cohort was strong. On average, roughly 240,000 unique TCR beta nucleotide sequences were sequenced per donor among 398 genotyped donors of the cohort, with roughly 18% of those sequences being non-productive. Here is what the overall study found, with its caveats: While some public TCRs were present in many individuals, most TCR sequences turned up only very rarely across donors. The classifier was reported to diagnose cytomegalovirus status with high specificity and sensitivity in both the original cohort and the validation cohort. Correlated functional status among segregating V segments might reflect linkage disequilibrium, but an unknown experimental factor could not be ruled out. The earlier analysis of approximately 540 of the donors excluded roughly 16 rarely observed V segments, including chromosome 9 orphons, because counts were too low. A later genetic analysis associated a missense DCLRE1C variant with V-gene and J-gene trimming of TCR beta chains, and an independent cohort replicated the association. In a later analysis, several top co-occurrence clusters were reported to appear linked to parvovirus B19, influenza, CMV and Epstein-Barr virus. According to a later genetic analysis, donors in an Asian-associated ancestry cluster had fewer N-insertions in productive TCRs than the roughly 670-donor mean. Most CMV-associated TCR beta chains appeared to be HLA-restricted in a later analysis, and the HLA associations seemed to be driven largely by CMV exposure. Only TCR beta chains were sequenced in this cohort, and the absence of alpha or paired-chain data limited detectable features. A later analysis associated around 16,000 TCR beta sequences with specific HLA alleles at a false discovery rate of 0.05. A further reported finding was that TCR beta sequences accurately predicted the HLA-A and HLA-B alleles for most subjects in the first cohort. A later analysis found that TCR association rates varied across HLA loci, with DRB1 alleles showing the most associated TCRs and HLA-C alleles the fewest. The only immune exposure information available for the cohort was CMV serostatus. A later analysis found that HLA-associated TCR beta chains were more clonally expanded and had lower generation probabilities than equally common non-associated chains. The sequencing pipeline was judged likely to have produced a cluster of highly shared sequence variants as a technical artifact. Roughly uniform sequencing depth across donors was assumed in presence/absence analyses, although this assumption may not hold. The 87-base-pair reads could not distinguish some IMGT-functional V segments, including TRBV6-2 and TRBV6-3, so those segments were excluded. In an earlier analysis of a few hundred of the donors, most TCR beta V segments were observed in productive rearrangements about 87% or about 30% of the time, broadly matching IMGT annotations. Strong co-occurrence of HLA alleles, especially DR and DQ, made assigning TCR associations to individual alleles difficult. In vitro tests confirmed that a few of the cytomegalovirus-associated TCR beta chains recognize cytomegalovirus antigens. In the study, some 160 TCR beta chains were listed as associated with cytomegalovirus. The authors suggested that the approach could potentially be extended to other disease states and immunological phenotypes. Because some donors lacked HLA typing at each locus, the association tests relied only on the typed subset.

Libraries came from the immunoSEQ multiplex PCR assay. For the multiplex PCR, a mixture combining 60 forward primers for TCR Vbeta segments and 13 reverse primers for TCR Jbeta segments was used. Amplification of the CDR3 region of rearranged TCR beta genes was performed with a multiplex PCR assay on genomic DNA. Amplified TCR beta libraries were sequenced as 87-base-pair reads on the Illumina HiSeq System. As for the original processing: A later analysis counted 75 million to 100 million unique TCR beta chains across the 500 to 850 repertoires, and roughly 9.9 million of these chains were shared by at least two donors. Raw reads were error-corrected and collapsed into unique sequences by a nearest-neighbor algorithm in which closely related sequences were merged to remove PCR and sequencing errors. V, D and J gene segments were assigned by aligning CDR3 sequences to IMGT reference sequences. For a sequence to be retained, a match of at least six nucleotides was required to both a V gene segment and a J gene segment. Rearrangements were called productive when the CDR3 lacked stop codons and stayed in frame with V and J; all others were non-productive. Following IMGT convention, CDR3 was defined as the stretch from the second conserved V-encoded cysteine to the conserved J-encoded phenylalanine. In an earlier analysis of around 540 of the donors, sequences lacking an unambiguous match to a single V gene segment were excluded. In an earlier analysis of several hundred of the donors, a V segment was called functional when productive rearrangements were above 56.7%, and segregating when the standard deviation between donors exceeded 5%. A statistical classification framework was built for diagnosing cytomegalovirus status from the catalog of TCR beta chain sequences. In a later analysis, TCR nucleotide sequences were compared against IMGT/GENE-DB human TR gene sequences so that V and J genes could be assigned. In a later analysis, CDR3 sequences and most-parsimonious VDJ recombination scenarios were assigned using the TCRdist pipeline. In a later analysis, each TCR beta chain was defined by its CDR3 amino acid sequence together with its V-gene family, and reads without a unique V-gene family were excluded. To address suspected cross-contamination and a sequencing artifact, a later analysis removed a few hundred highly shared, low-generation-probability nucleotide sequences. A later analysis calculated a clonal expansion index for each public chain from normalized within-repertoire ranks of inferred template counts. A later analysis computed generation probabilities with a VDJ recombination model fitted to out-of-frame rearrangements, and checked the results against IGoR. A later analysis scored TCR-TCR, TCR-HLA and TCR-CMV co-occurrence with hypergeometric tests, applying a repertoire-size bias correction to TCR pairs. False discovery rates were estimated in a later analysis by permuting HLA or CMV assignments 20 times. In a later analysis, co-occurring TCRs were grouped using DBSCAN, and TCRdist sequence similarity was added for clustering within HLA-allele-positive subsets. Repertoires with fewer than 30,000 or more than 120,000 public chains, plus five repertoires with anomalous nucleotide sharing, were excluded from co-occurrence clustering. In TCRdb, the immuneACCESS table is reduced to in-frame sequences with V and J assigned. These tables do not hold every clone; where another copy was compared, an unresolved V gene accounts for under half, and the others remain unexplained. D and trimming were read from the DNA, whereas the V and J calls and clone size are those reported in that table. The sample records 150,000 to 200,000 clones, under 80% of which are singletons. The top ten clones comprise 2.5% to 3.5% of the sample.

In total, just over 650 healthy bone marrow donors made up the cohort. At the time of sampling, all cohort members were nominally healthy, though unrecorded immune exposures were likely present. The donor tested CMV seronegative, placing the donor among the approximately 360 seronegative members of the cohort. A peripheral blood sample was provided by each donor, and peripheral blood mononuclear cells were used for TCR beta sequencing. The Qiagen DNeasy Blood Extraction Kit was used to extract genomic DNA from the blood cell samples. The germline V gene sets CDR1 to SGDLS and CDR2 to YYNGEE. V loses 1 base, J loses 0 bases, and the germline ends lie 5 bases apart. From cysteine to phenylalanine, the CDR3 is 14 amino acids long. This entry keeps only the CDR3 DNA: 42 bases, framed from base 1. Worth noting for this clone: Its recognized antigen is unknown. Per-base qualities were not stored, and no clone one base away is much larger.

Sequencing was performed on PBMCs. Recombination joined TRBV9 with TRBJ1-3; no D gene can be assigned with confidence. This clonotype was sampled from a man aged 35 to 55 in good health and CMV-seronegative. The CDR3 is CASSVSSSGNTIYF. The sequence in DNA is TGTGCCAGCAGCGTATCGAGCTCTGGAAACACCATATATTTT.